The 26 T cell receptor beta chains given below trace back to one sample, sequenced in a study of blood T cell repertoires in COVID-19. Libraries were prepared by immunoSEQ multiplex PCR; TCRdb keeps only in-frame clonotypes and omits some of them. The table has over 45,000 clones, 76% seen once. Source material: peripheral blood. These receptors were taken from a man aged 50-60 years with active or convalescent COVID-19.

CDR3 region: CASSLRDTQYF. The CDR3 DNA reads as TGCGCCAGCAGCTTGCGGGATACGCAGTATTTT. The chain links TRBV5-1 to TRBJ2-3; D is ambiguous. The CDR3 runs 11 residues. Germline loops: CDR1 SGHRS, CDR2 YFSETQ. The V gene lost 1 base and the J gene lost 6 bases, with 3 bases spanning the gap.

The V and J genes are TRBV10-1 and TRBJ2-1; 7 nucleotides agree with TRBD2. With V trimmed by 2 bases and J by 2 bases, 3 bases remained unmatched. This CDR3 region has 15 residues. Germline-derived CDR1 and CDR2 are WNHNN and SYGVQD (reference sequence). The CDR3: CASSERLAAYNEQFF. The CDR3 DNA reads TGCGCCAGCAGTGAGCGGCTAGCGGCCTACAATGAGCAGTTCTTC.

This clone was detected once. V and J are TRBV5-1 and TRBJ1-2, with TRBD1 identical over 7 bases. This CDR3 contains 14 residues. V was pared by 1 base and J by 5 bases, with 5 bases of the junction left unmatched. Germline V CDR1 and CDR2: SGHRS, YFSETQ. CDR3 region: CASSLIPGQYGYTF. The CDR3 nucleotides are TGCGCCAGCAGCTTGATACCGGGACAGTATGGCTACACCTTC. Full variable domain (rest looked up from reference TRBV5-1 and TRBJ1-2): KAGVTQTPRYLIKTRGQQVTLSCSPISGHRSVSWYQQTPGQGLQFLFEYFSETQRNKGNFPGRFSGRQFSNSRSEMNVSTLELGDSALYLCASSLIPGQYGYTFGSGTRLTVV.

The chain carries TRBV12-3 or TRBV12-4 and TRBJ1-3; unclear D gene. The length of the CDR3 is 12 residues. V was pared by 6 bases and J by 7 bases, with 10 bases between. The CDR3 DNA reads TGTGCCAGCAGATACACCAGGAACACCATATATTTT. Its protein product is CASRYTRNTIYF.

The chain employs TRBV18 and TRBJ2-7, with 9 bases fitting TRBD1. After removal of 0 bases from V and 0 bases from J, the junction contained 3 bases not matched to a gene. There are 16 residues in the CDR3. From germline, CDR1 is KGHSH and CDR2 LQKENI. The CDR3 reads CASSPPGTGSSYEQYF. The CDR3 coding sequence is TGTGCCAGCTCACCACCGGGGACAGGGAGCTCCTACGAGCAGTACTTC.

J is TRBJ1-2 and V is TRBV5-4; no reliable D call. Germline V gene sequence: CDR1 SGHNT, CDR2 YYREEE (reference sequence). The V end lost 0 bases, the J end lost 8 bases, and 14 bases lay between the germline ends. The CDR3 contains 14 residues. Here the CDR3 DNA reads TGTGCCAGCAGCTTGGGAGGAGGGCCCAAGGGCTACACCTTC. This sequence encodes CASSLGGGPKGYTF.

This chain links TRBV18 with TRBJ2-2; the match to TRBD1 covers 12 bases. The CDR3 length is 18 residues. V trimming: 6 bases; J trimming: 7 bases; junction bases outside the gene matches: 15. Germline assignment: CDR1 KGHSH and CDR2 LQKENI. The CDR3 DNA is TGTGCCAGCTCCGATGCCGGGACAGGGGGCGCCGGACACGGGGAGCTGTTTTTT. Translating it yields CASSDAGTGGAGHGELFF. Supplemented by reference TRBV18 and TRBJ2-2, the full variable domain reads NAGVMQNPRHLVRRRGQEARLRCSPMKGHSHVYWYRQLPEEGLKFMVYLQKENIIDESGMPKERFSAEFPKEGPSILRIQQVVRGDSAAYFCASSDAGTGGAGHGELFFGEGSRLTVL.

This CDR3 reads CASSDSYNQPQHF. CDR3 nucleotide sequence: TGTGCCAGCAGTGACAGTTACAATCAGCCCCAGCATTTT. V gene TRBV12-3 or TRBV12-4 combines with J gene TRBJ1-5; D possibly corresponds to TRBD1 (5 bases). The germline V and J ends were trimmed by 5 bases and 3 bases, with 8 bases remaining between them. The CDR3 has 13 amino acids.

The J gene is TRBJ1-4, the V gene TRBV4-2; D may be TRBD1 (5 bases). The germline V gene encodes CDR1 LGHNA and CDR2 YNFKEQ. CDR3 length equals 15 residues. The germline V and J ends were trimmed by 4 bases and 0 bases, with 9 bases remaining between them. Here the CDR3 DNA reads TGTGCCAGCAGCCCCGGGGGGACAACTAATGAAAAACTGTTTTTT. Translated, it gives CASSPGGTTNEKLFF.

V and J are TRBV3-1 (or the pseudogene TRBV3-2) and TRBJ2-3; no firm D call. Germline CDR1 is LGHDT and CDR2 is YNNKEL (reference sequence). V was pared by 3 bases and J by 5 bases, with 3 bases between. The length of the CDR3 is 11 residues. This CDR3 is CASSQRDTQYF. The DNA of the CDR3 is TGTGCCAGCAGCCAGCGAGATACGCAGTATTTT.

V usage is TRBV6-5 and J usage is TRBJ2-3, with D possibly TRBD1 on 5 matching bases. The germline CDR1 and CDR2 sequences are MNHEY and SVGAGI. CDR3 length: 15 amino acids. The V gene lost 7 bases and the J gene lost 3 bases, with 17 bases spanning the gap. The CDR3 nucleotides are TGTGCCAGCATCCCGGACACGCTCGGAACAGATACGCAGTATTTT. Its translation: CASIPDTLGTDTQYF.

The chain employs TRBV28 and TRBJ1-3; a weak D match, TRBD1 (5 bases). CDR1 is MDHEN and CDR2 is SYDVKM in the germline V gene. Trimming removed 10 bases at V and 2 bases at J, with 9 bases between. The CDR3 is 12 residues long. The CDR3: CATSGTGNTIYF. The CDR3 coding sequence is TGTGCCACCTCAGGGACTGGAAACACCATATATTTT.

The chain is built from TRBV11-2 and TRBJ2-7, with 7 nucleotides matching TRBD2. Germline V gives CDR1 SGHAT, CDR2 FQNNGV. V shed 0 bases, J shed 2 bases, and the junction held 7 bases outside the gene matches. The CDR3 runs to 16 residues. The DNA for the CDR3 is TGTGCCAGCAGCTTAGATGGGGGGGACTCCGCCTACGAGCAGTACTTC. Its protein is CASSLDGGDSAYEQYF.

This chain links TRBV7-3 with TRBJ2-7; 8 nucleotides align to TRBD1. V lost 3 bases, J lost 0 bases, and 4 bases stayed unmatched. Germline assignment: CDR1 SGHTA and CDR2 FQGTGA. The CDR3 is 15 amino acids. CDR3 DNA: TGTGCCAGCAGCTTCTCAGGGGGCGGCTCCTACGAGCAGTACTTC. Translation: CASSFSGGGSYEQYF.

The chain employs TRBV27 and TRBJ2-7, with a weak D call TRBD1 (5 bases). Per the germline V gene, CDR1 is MNHEY and CDR2 is SMNVEV (reference sequence). Trimming took off 2 bases at V and 1 base at J, with 9 bases between the two ends. The CDR3 is 14 residues long. CDR3 sequence reads: CASSLGAMSYEQYF. CDR3 in DNA: TGTGCCAGCAGTTTAGGGGCCATGTCCTACGAGCAGTACTTC.

The rearrangement uses TRBV6-5 and TRBJ1-2; weak D call: TRBD1 (6 bases). With 4 bases removed from V and 4 bases from J, the gap between germline ends came to 13 bases. Looked up from germline, CDR1 is MNHEY and CDR2 is SVGAGI. This CDR3 is built from 14 residues. CDR3 sequence reads: CASSFTGSGYGYTF. The CDR3 DNA reads TGTGCCAGCAGTTTTACAGGGTCTGGCTATGGCTACACCTTC.

The chain joins TRBV7-2 to TRBJ2-5, with TRBD2 matching over 7 bases. This CDR3 spans 17 amino acids. The ends lost 4 bases at V and 2 bases at J; junction bases unmatched: 13. The V gene's germline CDR1 is SGHTA and CDR2 FQGNSA. CDR3 nucleotides: TGTGCCAGCAGCTCCTGGGGGGGAGGATTAATTCAAGAGACCCAGTACTTC. This encodes CASSSWGGGLIQETQYF.

This clone was recorded only once. V is TRBV10-1 and J is TRBJ1-2; maybe TRBD1 (6 bases). There are 12 residues in the CDR3. CDR1 and CDR2 from the germline V gene are WNHNN and SYGVQD (reference sequence). V was clipped by 11 bases and J by 2 bases, with 12 bases between them. The CDR3 loop is CAEGGENYGYTF. The CDR3 DNA sequence: TGCGCCGAAGGGGGGGAGAACTATGGCTACACCTTC.

This chain joins TRBV28 and TRBJ2-7, with TRBD2 matching 7 bases. V lost 7 bases to trimming and J lost 1 base; unmatched junction nucleotides: 7. The CDR3 is 14 residues long. Germline-derived CDR1 and CDR2 are MDHEN and SYDVKM. The CDR3 DNA is TGTGCCAGCACTGTACCGGGGGGATCCTACGAGCAGTACTTC. Translating gives CASTVPGGSYEQYF.

The chain recombines TRBV7-6 with TRBJ2-1, with 13 bases matching TRBD2. Trimming took 5 bases from V and 4 from J; bases not matched to a gene: 5. Germline V CDR1 and CDR2: SGHVS, FNYEAQ. The CDR3 spans 16 residues. The CDR3: CASSPWTSGGYNEQFF. CDR3 bases: TGTGCCAGCAGCCCCTGGACTAGCGGGGGTTACAATGAGCAGTTCTTC.

On this clone itself: One junction end disagrees with the germline gene, perhaps due to a read error. The V gene is TRBV4-1, the J gene TRBJ2-7; TRBD2 agrees at 11 bases. The germline gives CDR1 MGHRA, CDR2 YSYEKL. This CDR3 region has 15 residues. The CDR3 coding sequence is TGCGCCGGCAGCCCCGGACTAGCGGGTTCGTACGAGCAGTACTTC. This codes for CAGSPGLAGSYEQYF.

The sample holds one count of this clone. This chain links TRBV9 with TRBJ1-2; TRBD1 might be the D (6 bases). In germline, CDR1 is SGDLS, CDR2 YYNGEE. V dropped 0 bases and J dropped 6 bases, with 12 bases sitting between them. The CDR3 contains 14 residues. The CDR3 here is CASSVGSGGDGYTF. CDR3 bases: TGTGCCAGCAGCGTAGGATCGGGGGGCGATGGCTACACCTTC.

Judged by abundance, this clone is medium-sized. This chain joins TRBV27 and TRBJ2-1; D call uncertain. Germline loops: CDR1 MNHEY, CDR2 SMNVEV (reference sequence). The CDR3 loop spans 13 amino acids. V was trimmed by 6 bases and J by 0 bases, leaving 6 bases between them. CDR3 DNA: TGTGCCAGCAGCCAGTACTCCTACAATGAGCAGTTCTTC. It translates to CASSQYSYNEQFF.

The chain has TRBV7-9 and TRBJ2-2; 9 bases agree with TRBD1. The ends lost 3 bases at V and 5 bases at J; junction bases unmatched: 4. The CDR3 spans 15 residues. Germline V CDR1 and CDR2: SEHNR, FQNEAQ (reference sequence). The CDR3 sequence is CASSFGGQGTGELFF. In nucleotides, the CDR3 is TGTGCCAGCAGCTTTGGGGGACAGGGAACCGGGGAGCTGTTTTTT.

The chain has TRBV6-2 or TRBV6-3 and TRBJ2-7; the match to TRBD2 covers 7 bases. Germline trimming cut 4 bases from V and 2 bases from J; bases unmatched to any gene: 5. Germline CDR1 and CDR2: MNHEY and SVGEGT. The CDR3 has 14 amino acids. As DNA, the CDR3 is TGTGCCAGCAGTTCGCCCAGCGGGGCCTACGAGCAGTACTTC. Amino acids: CASSSPSGAYEQYF.

The genes are TRBV30 and TRBJ1-3; D is unresolved. CDR1 is GTSNPN and CDR2 is SVGIG in the germline V gene (reference sequence). The CDR3 runs to 11 residues. V dropped 3 bases and J dropped 3 bases, with 3 bases sitting between them. In DNA, the CDR3 is TGTGCCTGGAGCGGTGGAAACACCATATATTTT. Translation: CAWSGGNTIYF.